A selection of T cell receptor beta chains follows, all from one sample in a study of cytomegalovirus exposure and HLA in healthy donors. Here immunoSEQ multiplex PCR was the method, and the copy in TCRdb shows in-frame clones only, minus some. The sample has 130,000 or so clones. The sample comprised PBMCs. These receptors came from a woman in her late teens or twenties in good health and CMV-seronegative. Each CDR3 is given with its conserved first and last residue. Each record gives: D gene, V gene, J gene, CDR3 DNA, CDR3 protein. D genes are given only for firm matches.

D gene: -
V gene: TRBV27
J gene: TRBJ1-2
CDR3 DNA: TGTGCCAGCAGCAATGGACAGTTTAACTATGGCTACACCTTC
CDR3 protein: CASSNGQFNYGYTF

D gene: TRBD2
V gene: TRBV5-8
J gene: TRBJ2-2
CDR3 DNA: TGTGCCAGCAGGGGGGTCGGGACTAGCTACACCGGGGAGCTGTTTTTT
CDR3 protein: CASRGVGTSYTGELFF

D gene: TRBD2
V gene: TRBV4-1
J gene: TRBJ2-7
CDR3 DNA: TGCGCCAGCAGCCAACAGACTAGCGGGAGCATTATCTACGAGCAGTACTTC
CDR3 protein: CASSQQTSGSIIYEQYF

D gene: TRBD1
V gene: TRBV7-3
J gene: TRBJ1-2
CDR3 DNA: TGTGCCAGCAGCTCGATCAGGGGGCTTGGCTACACCTTC
CDR3 protein: CASSSIRGLGYTF

D gene: TRBD2
V gene: TRBV30
J gene: TRBJ2-5
CDR3 DNA: TGTGCCTGGAGTTACAGACTAGCTCAAGAGACCCAGTACTTC
CDR3 protein: CAWSYRLAQETQYF

D gene: -
V gene: TRBV4-2
J gene: TRBJ1-1
CDR3 DNA: TGTGCCAGCAGCCGGACAGAGAACACTGAAGCTTTCTTT
CDR3 protein: CASSRTENTEAFF

D gene: TRBD2
V gene: TRBV30
J gene: TRBJ2-1
CDR3 DNA: TGTGCCTGGGGGGGACTAGCGGGGGAGGTTGAGCAGTTCTTC
CDR3 protein: CAWGGLAGEVEQFF

D gene: -
V gene: TRBV25-1
J gene: TRBJ2-2
CDR3 DNA: TGTGCCAGCAGTGGAACAGGGAGGGGCGGGGAGCTGTTTTTT
CDR3 protein: CASSGTGRGGELFF

D gene: TRBD1
V gene: TRBV9
J gene: TRBJ1-2
CDR3 DNA: TGTGCCAGCAGCGTTGGACAGGGAAACTATGGCTACACCTTC
CDR3 protein: CASSVGQGNYGYTF

D gene: -
V gene: TRBV6-5
J gene: TRBJ1-1
CDR3 DNA: TGTGCCAGCAGTTCGAGGCTTTCGAACACTGAAGCTTTCTTT
CDR3 protein: CASSSRLSNTEAFF

D gene: TRBD1
V gene: TRBV7-8
J gene: TRBJ2-3
CDR3 DNA: TGTGCCAGCAGCCTCGGGACAGGGCAAGATACGCAGTATTTT
CDR3 protein: CASSLGTGQDTQYF

D gene: TRBD2
V gene: TRBV10-3
J gene: TRBJ2-7
CDR3 DNA: TGTGCCATCAGTGGACTAGCGGGGGAATACGAGCAGTACTTC
CDR3 protein: CAISGLAGEYEQYF

D gene: TRBD1
V gene: TRBV4-1
J gene: TRBJ2-7
CDR3 DNA: TGCGCCAGCAGCCGGGACAGGGGGTACGAGCAGTACTTC
CDR3 protein: CASSRDRGYEQYF

D gene: -
V gene: TRBV7-9
J gene: TRBJ2-2
CDR3 DNA: TGTGCCAGCAGCCGCGATACCCCCAACACCGGGGAGCTGTTTTTT
CDR3 protein: CASSRDTPNTGELFF

D gene: -
V gene: TRBV7-2
J gene: TRBJ1-4
CDR3 DNA: TGTGCCAGCAGCTATGCCGCGCCCAGGAAGCTGTTTTTT
CDR3 protein: CASSYAAPRKLFF

D gene: TRBD1
V gene: TRBV5-1
J gene: TRBJ2-5
CDR3 DNA: TGCGCCAGCAGCTACGGACAGGGGGAAGAGACCCAGTACTTC
CDR3 protein: CASSYGQGEETQYF

D gene: -
V gene: TRBV9
J gene: TRBJ2-1
CDR3 DNA: TGTGCCAGCAGCGTTGACAGCCTAACTGAGCAGTTCTTC
CDR3 protein: CASSVDSLTEQFF

D gene: -
V gene: TRBV11-2
J gene: TRBJ2-5
CDR3 DNA: TGTGCCAGCAGCTTTAGCGGAGCCAGTTTAGGAACCCAGTACTTC
CDR3 protein: CASSFSGASLGTQYF

D gene: TRBD1
V gene: TRBV6-1
J gene: TRBJ1-5
CDR3 DNA: TGTGCCAGCACTCAAGATGGGCAGGGGGATCAGCCCCAGCATTTT
CDR3 protein: CASTQDGQGDQPQHF

D gene: TRBD2
V gene: TRBV9
J gene: TRBJ2-1
CDR3 DNA: TGTGCCAGCAGCGAAGGGGTTAGCGGGAGGCCTTCGAGTGATGAGCAGTTCTTC
CDR3 protein: CASSEGVSGRPSSDEQFF

D gene: -
V gene: TRBV15
J gene: TRBJ1-1
CDR3 DNA: TGTGCCACCAGCAGGGACCAGACAGCGAACGAAGCTTTCTTT
CDR3 protein: CATSRDQTANEAFF

D gene: -
V gene: TRBV5-8
J gene: TRBJ2-5
CDR3 DNA: TGTGCCAGCAGCTTGGATAGGGGAAAAGAGACCCAGTACTTC
CDR3 protein: CASSLDRGKETQYF

D gene: -
V gene: TRBV10-3
J gene: TRBJ2-7
CDR3 DNA: TGTGCCACCATGTCGGGGGAATTGCCCTACGAGCAGTACTTC
CDR3 protein: CATMSGELPYEQYF

D gene: TRBD1
V gene: TRBV5-4
J gene: TRBJ2-1
CDR3 DNA: TGTGCCAGCAGCTCGACAGGGGGCCTCTCCTACAATGAGCAGTTCTTC
CDR3 protein: CASSSTGGLSYNEQFF

D gene: TRBD1
V gene: TRBV6-5
J gene: TRBJ2-5
CDR3 DNA: TGTGCCAGCAGGGGGGCCGGGACAGGAGAAGAGACCCAGTACTTC
CDR3 protein: CASRGAGTGEETQYF

D gene: TRBD2
V gene: TRBV15
J gene: TRBJ2-2
CDR3 DNA: TGTGCCACCAGCAGAGATCCTAGCGGGATAGGGACCGGGGAGCTGTTTTTT
CDR3 protein: CATSRDPSGIGTGELFF

D gene: -
V gene: TRBV15
J gene: TRBJ1-5
CDR3 DNA: TGTGCCACCAGCAGACAAGGGAGGGGCAATCAGCCCCAGCATTTT
CDR3 protein: CATSRQGRGNQPQHF

D gene: -
V gene: TRBV10-1
J gene: TRBJ1-4
CDR3 DNA: TGCGCCAGCAGTGAGTCCGGGGGTGGGAATGAAAAACTGTTTTTT
CDR3 protein: CASSESGGGNEKLFF

D gene: TRBD1
V gene: TRBV11-2
J gene: TRBJ2-7
CDR3 DNA: TGTGCCAGCAGCTCGGAGACAGGGGGATCCTACGAGCAGTACTTC
CDR3 protein: CASSSETGGSYEQYF

D gene: -
V gene: TRBV5-8
J gene: TRBJ2-3
CDR3 DNA: TGTGCCAGCAGCTTGGCTGGCTTCACAGATACGCAGTATTTT
CDR3 protein: CASSLAGFTDTQYF

D gene: -
V gene: TRBV6-5
J gene: TRBJ1-1
CDR3 DNA: TGTGCCAGCAGTTACTCGGGCAGGCTAAACACTGAAGCTTTCTTT
CDR3 protein: CASSYSGRLNTEAFF

D gene: TRBD2
V gene: TRBV7-2
J gene: TRBJ2-3
CDR3 DNA: TGTGCCAGCAGTTCTATGGCAGCGGGAGCGACAGATACGCAGTATTTT
CDR3 protein: CASSSMAAGATDTQYF

D gene: -
V gene: TRBV13
J gene: TRBJ2-3
CDR3 DNA: TGTGCCAGCAGCTTAGGGTCAGTCACAGATACGCAGTATTTT
CDR3 protein: CASSLGSVTDTQYF

D gene: TRBD1
V gene: TRBV9
J gene: TRBJ1-2
CDR3 DNA: TGTGCCAGCAGCGACCGGGACAGGGGTCCGGGCTACACCTTC
CDR3 protein: CASSDRDRGPGYTF

D gene: -
V gene: TRBV5-4
J gene: TRBJ2-1
CDR3 DNA: TGTGCCAGCAGCTTGTTGGAGCGCCGCGGATGGTTCTTC
CDR3 protein: CASSLLERRGWFF

D gene: -
V gene: TRBV29-1
J gene: TRBJ1-1
CDR3 DNA: TGCAGCGTTGATACGGGGAACACTGAAGCTTTCTTT
CDR3 protein: CSVDTGNTEAFF

D gene: -
V gene: TRBV11-3
J gene: TRBJ1-1
CDR3 DNA: TGTGCCAGCAGCTTAGTAGGGGGCACTGAAGCTTTCTTT
CDR3 protein: CASSLVGGTEAFF

D gene: TRBD2
V gene: TRBV19
J gene: TRBJ2-3
CDR3 DNA: TGTGCCAGTAGTCAGATCTTCCCAGCGGGAGGCACAGATACGCAGTATTTT
CDR3 protein: CASSQIFPAGGTDTQYF

D gene: TRBD2
V gene: TRBV6-5
J gene: TRBJ2-7
CDR3 DNA: TGTGCCAGCAGTTACCCTGTCGCTAGCGGAAACTACGAGCAGTACTTC
CDR3 protein: CASSYPVASGNYEQYF

D gene: TRBD2
V gene: TRBV9
J gene: TRBJ2-1
CDR3 DNA: TGTGCCAGCAGCGTTAGCGGTAGCGGGAGGTCCTATGAGCAGTTCTTC
CDR3 protein: CASSVSGSGRSYEQFF

D gene: -
V gene: TRBV5-1
J gene: TRBJ2-2
CDR3 DNA: TGCGCCAGCAGCTTGGGGGCGATTATGAACACCGGGGAGCTGTTTTTT
CDR3 protein: CASSLGAIMNTGELFF

D gene: -
V gene: TRBV19
J gene: TRBJ1-1
CDR3 DNA: TGTGCCAGTAGTATTCTGACAGTGAACACTGAAGCTTTCTTT
CDR3 protein: CASSILTVNTEAFF

D gene: TRBD2
V gene: TRBV29-1
J gene: TRBJ2-3
CDR3 DNA: TGCAGCGCCACACGACTAGCGGGAATAGATACGCAGTATTTT
CDR3 protein: CSATRLAGIDTQYF

D gene: TRBD2
V gene: TRBV4-2
J gene: TRBJ2-7
CDR3 DNA: TGTGCCAGCAGCTACCGAGCGGGAGAATACCACGAGCAGTACTTC
CDR3 protein: CASSYRAGEYHEQYF

D gene: -
V gene: TRBV5-1
J gene: TRBJ1-1
CDR3 DNA: TGCGCCAGCAGCTTGGGAGGCCAACCGGAAGCTTTCTTT
CDR3 protein: CASSLGGQPEAFF

D gene: -
V gene: TRBV29-1
J gene: TRBJ2-7
CDR3 DNA: TGCAGCGTTGTTAGAGTGAACGAGCAGTACTTC
CDR3 protein: CSVVRVNEQYF

D gene: TRBD2
V gene: TRBV30
J gene: TRBJ2-3
CDR3 DNA: TGTGCCGGGGGACTAGCGGGAGATACGCAGTATTTT
CDR3 protein: CAGGLAGDTQYF

D gene: -
V gene: TRBV19
J gene: TRBJ1-4
CDR3 DNA: TGTGCCAGTAGTTCGGCAGGTGGTGAAAAACTGTTTTTT
CDR3 protein: CASSSAGGEKLFF

D gene: TRBD2
V gene: TRBV5-4
J gene: TRBJ2-5
CDR3 DNA: TGTGCCAGCAGCTTGGACCTAGCGGTCCAAGAGACCCAGTACTTC
CDR3 protein: CASSLDLAVQETQYF

D gene: -
V gene: TRBV19
J gene: TRBJ1-2
CDR3 DNA: TGTGCCAGTAGTATAAGTCATGAGAACAACTATGGCTACACCTTC
CDR3 protein: CASSISHENNYGYTF

D gene: TRBD2
V gene: TRBV30
J gene: TRBJ2-7
CDR3 DNA: TGTGCCTGCCCCATCAGAGGGAGGGCCGGGGGGTACGAGCAGTACTTC
CDR3 protein: CACPIRGRAGGYEQYF

D gene: -
V gene: TRBV5-4
J gene: TRBJ2-7
CDR3 DNA: TGTGCCAGCAGCCTCGCTCCGTACACCTACGAGCAGTACTTC
CDR3 protein: CASSLAPYTYEQYF

D gene: -
V gene: TRBV6-6
J gene: TRBJ2-1
CDR3 DNA: TGTGCCAGCAGTTACAGCGGTTCCCCCTACAATGAGCAGTTCTTC
CDR3 protein: CASSYSGSPYNEQFF

D gene: -
V gene: TRBV6-5
J gene: TRBJ2-2
CDR3 DNA: TGTGCCAGCAGTTATGAGGATTTCACCGGGGAGCTGTTTTTT
CDR3 protein: CASSYEDFTGELFF

D gene: -
V gene: TRBV5-1
J gene: TRBJ1-4
CDR3 DNA: TGCGCCAGCAGCTCGGGGGAGGGTGGTGAAAAACTGTTTTTT
CDR3 protein: CASSSGEGGEKLFF